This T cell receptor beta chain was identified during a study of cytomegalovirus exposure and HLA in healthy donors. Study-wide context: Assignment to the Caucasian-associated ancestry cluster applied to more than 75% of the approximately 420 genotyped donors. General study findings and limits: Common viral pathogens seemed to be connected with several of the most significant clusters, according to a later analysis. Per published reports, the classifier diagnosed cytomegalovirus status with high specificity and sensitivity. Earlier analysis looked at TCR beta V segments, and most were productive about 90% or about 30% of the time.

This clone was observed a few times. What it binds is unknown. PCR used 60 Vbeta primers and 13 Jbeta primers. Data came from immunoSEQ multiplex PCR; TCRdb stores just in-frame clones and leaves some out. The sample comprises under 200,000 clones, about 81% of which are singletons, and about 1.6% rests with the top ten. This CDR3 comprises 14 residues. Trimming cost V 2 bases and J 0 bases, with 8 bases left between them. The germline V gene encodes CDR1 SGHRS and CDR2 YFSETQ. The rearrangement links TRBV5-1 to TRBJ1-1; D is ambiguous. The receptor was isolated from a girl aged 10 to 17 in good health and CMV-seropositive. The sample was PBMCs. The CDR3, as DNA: TGCGCCAGCAGCTTTGGAGAGATGAACACTGAAGCTTTCTTT. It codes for CASSFGEMNTEAFF. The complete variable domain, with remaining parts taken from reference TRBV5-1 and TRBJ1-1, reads KAGVTQTPRYLIKTRGQQVTLSCSPISGHRSVSWYQQTPGQGLQFLFEYFSETQRNKGNFPGRFSGRQFSNSRSEMNVSTLELGDSALYLCASSFGEMNTEAFFGQGTRLTVV.